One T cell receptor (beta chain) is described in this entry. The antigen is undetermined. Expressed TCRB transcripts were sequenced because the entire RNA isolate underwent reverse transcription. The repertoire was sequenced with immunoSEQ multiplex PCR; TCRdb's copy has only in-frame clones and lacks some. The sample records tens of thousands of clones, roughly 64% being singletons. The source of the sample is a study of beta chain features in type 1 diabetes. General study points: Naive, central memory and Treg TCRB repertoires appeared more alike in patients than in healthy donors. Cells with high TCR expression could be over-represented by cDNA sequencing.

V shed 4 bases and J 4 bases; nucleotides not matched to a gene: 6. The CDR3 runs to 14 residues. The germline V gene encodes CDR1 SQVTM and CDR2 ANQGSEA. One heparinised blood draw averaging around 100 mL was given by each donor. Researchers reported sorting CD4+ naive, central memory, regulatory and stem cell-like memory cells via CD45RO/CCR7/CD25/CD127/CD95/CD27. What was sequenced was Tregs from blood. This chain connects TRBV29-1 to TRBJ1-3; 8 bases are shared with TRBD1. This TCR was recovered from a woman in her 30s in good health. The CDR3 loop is CSVGSRGQGNTIYF. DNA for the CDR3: TGCAGCGTTGGGTCCAGGGGGCAAGGAAACACCATATATTTT.